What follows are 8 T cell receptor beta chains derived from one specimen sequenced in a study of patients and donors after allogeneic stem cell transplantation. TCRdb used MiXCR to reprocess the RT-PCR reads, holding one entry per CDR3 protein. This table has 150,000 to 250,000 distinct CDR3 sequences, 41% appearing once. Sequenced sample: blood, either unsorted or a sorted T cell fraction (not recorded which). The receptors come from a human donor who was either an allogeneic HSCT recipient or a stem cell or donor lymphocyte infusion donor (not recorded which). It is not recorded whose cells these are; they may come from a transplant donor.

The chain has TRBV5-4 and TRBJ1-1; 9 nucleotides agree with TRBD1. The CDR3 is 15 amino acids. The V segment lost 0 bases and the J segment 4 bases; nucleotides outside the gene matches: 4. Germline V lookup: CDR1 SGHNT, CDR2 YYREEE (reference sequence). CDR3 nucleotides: TGTGCCAGCAGCTTGGGGGACAGGGTATCCACTGAAGCTTTCTTT. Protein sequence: CASSLGDRVSTEAFF.

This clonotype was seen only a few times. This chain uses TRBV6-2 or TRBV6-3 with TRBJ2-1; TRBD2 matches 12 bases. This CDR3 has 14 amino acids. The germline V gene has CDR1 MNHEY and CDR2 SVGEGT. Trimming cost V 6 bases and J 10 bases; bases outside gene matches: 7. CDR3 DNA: TGTGCCAGCAGCAGACTAGCGGGAGTCTGGGAGCAGTTCTTC. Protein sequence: CASSRLAGVWEQFF.

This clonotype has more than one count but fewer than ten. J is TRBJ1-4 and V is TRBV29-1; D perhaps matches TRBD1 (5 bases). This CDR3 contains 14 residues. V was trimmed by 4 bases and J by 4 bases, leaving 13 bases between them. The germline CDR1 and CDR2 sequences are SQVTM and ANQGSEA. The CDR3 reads CSVAERGFNEKLFF. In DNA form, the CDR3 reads TGCAGCGTTGCGGAGAGGGGCTTTAATGAAAAACTGTTTTTT.

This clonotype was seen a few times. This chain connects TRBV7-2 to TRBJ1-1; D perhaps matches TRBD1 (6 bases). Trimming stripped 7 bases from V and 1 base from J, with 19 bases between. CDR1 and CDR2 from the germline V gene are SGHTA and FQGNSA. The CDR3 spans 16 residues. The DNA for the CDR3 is TGTGCCAGCACCACAGAGGGGGGACATGGGAACACTGAAGCTTTCTTT. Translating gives CASTTEGGHGNTEAFF.

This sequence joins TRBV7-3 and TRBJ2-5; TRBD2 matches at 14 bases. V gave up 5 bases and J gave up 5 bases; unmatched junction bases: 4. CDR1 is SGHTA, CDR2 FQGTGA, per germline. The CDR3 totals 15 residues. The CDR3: CASSAGTSGSETQYF. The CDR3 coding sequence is TGTGCCAGCAGCGCGGGGACTAGCGGGAGTGAGACCCAGTACTTC.

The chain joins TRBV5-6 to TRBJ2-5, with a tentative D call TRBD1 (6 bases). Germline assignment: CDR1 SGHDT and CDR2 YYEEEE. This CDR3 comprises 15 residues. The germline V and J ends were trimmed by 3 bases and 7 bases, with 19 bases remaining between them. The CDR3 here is CASSSVTGGPGTQYF. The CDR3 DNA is TGTGCCAGCAGCTCGGTGACAGGCGGACCGGGGACCCAGTACTTC.

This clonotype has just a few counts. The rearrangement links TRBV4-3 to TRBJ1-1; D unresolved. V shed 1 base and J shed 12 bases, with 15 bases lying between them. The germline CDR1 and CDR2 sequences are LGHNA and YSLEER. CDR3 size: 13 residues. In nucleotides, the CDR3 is TGCGCCAGCAGCCAAGCTCGGACTGGATCAACTTTCTTT. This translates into CASSQARTGSTFF.

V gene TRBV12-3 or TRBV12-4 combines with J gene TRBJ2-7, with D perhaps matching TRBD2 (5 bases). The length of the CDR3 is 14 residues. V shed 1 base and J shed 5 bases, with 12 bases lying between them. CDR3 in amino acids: CASSLVSRVHEQYF. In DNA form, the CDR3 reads TGTGCCAGCAGTTTAGTTTCGCGGGTCCACGAGCAGTACTTC.